The rows below give T cell receptor beta chains drawn from one sample of a study of shared clonotypes between healthy human individuals. Libraries were prepared by immunoSEQ multiplex PCR; TCRdb keeps only in-frame clonotypes and omits some of them. The sample comprises over a million clones, around 74% of which are singletons, and 1.4% rests with the top ten. The sample consisted of memory CD4+ T cells sorted from blood. All receptors come from a man aged 18 to 29 in good health. Each CDR3 is given with its conserved first and last residue. The D gene is left open where the match is weak. Only part of the rows carry a size: once, few, many, or a class if the clone is expanded.

TRBJ2-2 | . | . | TRBV5-1 | CASSLVEVGHGELFF | TGCGCCAGCAGCCTCGTTGAGGTGGGACACGGGGAGCTGTTTTTT
TRBJ1-2 | . | . | TRBV28 | CASRASKGGAYYGYTF | TGTGCCAGCAGGGCCTCGAAGGGGGGCGCGTACTATGGCTACACCTTC
TRBJ2-7 | TRBD1 | many | TRBV28 | CASSSPWTGVLFVLSSYEQYF | TGTGCCAGCAGTTCCCCGTGGACAGGGGTGCTTTTCGTCCTGTCGTCCTACGAGCAGTACTTC
TRBJ2-7 | . | . | TRBV6-1 | CASSSFGGYEQYF | TGTGCCAGCAGTTCCTTCGGAGGCTACGAGCAGTACTTC
TRBJ2-1 | . | . | TRBV7-9 | CASSPSHLAPYNEQFF | TGTGCCAGCAGCCCTTCCCATCTAGCGCCCTACAATGAGCAGTTCTTC
TRBJ1-4 | . | . | TRBV5-1 | CASSLGQPTNEKLFF | TGCGCCAGCAGCTTGGGGCAGCCAACTAATGAAAAACTGTTTTTT
TRBJ1-2 | . | . | TRBV5-1 | CASSLFQGDYGYTF | TGCGCCAGCAGTCTTTTCCAGGGTGACTATGGCTACACCTTC
TRBJ2-7 | TRBD2 | . | TRBV27 | CASSPLAALRGHEQYF | TGTGCCAGCAGTCCCCTAGCGGCACTGAGGGGCCACGAGCAGTACTTC
TRBJ1-5 | . | . | TRBV28 | CASSWEGVRSGQPQHF | TGTGCCAGCAGTTGGGAAGGGGTGCGAAGTGGCCAGCCCCAGCATTTT
TRBJ2-5 | TRBD1 | . | TRBV5-1 | CASSRTDREVETQYF | TGCGCCAGCAGCCGGACGGACAGGGAGGTGGAGACCCAGTACTTC
TRBJ1-4 | . | . | TRBV21-1 | CASSRGQQDNEKLFF | TGTGCCAGCAGCAGAGGACAGCAAGATAATGAAAAACTGTTTTTT
TRBJ2-2 | TRBD1 | . | TRBV29-1 | CSIRAGTGTGELFF | TGCAGCATCCGGGCCGGGACAGGCACCGGGGAGCTGTTTTTT
TRBJ2-7 | TRBD2 | . | TRBV7-2 | CASSRVAGDSYEQYF | TGTGCCAGCAGTAGGGTAGCGGGGGACTCCTACGAGCAGTACTTC
TRBJ2-3 | . | . | TRBV29-1 | CSVEGPAGSTDTQYF | TGCAGCGTTGAAGGGCCGGCAGGAAGCACAGATACGCAGTATTTT
TRBJ1-1 | . | . | TRBV11-2 | CASSLGAGTEAFF | TGTGCCAGCAGCCTGGGGGCGGGCACTGAAGCTTTCTTT
TRBJ2-7 | TRBD1 | once | TRBV6-5 | CASSDRGRGEQYF | TGTGCCAGCAGCGACAGGGGGCGCGGCGAGCAGTACTTC
TRBJ2-7 | TRBD1 | many | TRBV2 | CASSWDRGLYEQYF | TGTGCCAGCAGTTGGGACAGGGGCCTCTACGAGCAGTACTTC
TRBJ1-2 | . | once | TRBV6-1 | CASSERYGYTF | TGTGCCAGCAGTGAACGGTATGGCTACACCTTC
TRBJ2-7 | . | . | TRBV29-1 | CSVAVRRLAYEQYF | TGCAGCGTTGCGGTCAGGCGACTCGCGTACGAGCAGTACTTC
TRBJ1-1 | TRBD1 | once | TRBV7-2 | CASNFGQGLEAFF | TGTGCCAGCAACTTCGGACAGGGGCTTGAAGCTTTCTTT
TRBJ2-7 | TRBD1 | once | TRBV11-3 | CASSRQGAGDEQYF | TGTGCCAGCAGCAGACAGGGGGCAGGAGACGAGCAGTACTTC
TRBJ1-5 | . | . | TRBV7-8 | CASSFSGVEPQHF | TGTGCCAGCAGCTTTTCCGGGGTGGAGCCCCAGCATTTT
TRBJ1-5 | . | once | TRBV5-6 | CASSLGGGAYQPQHF | TGTGCCAGCAGTCTGGGGGGAGGAGCATATCAGCCCCAGCATTTT